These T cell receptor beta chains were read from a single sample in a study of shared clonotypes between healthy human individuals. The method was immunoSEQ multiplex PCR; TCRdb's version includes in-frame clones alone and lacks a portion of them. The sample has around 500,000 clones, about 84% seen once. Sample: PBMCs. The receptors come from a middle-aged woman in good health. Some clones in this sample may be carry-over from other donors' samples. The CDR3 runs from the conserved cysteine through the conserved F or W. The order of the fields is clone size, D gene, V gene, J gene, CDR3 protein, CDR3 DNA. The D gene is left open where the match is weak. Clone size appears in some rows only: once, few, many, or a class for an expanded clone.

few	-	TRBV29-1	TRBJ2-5	CSVEDRVWETQYF	TGCAGCGTTGAAGATCGTGTTTGGGAGACCCAGTACTTC
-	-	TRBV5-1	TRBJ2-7	CASSSSLYEQYF	TGCGCCAGCAGCTCCAGTCTCTACGAGCAGTACTTC
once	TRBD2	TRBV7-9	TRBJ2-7	CASSTGGYEQYF	TGTGCCAGCAGCACGGGAGGTTACGAGCAGTACTTC
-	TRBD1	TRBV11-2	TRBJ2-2	CASSRRTGASNTGELFF	TGTGCCAGCAGCCGAAGAACAGGGGCATCGAACACCGGGGAGCTGTTTTTT
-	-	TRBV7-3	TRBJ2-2	CASSLQGTGELFF	TGTGCCAGCAGCTTACAGGGCACCGGGGAGCTGTTTTTT
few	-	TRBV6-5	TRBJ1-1	CASSYSNGGLAEAFF	TGTGCCAGCAGTTACTCGAACGGGGGTCTTGCTGAAGCTTTCTTT
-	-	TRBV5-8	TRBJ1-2	CASSLSGTYGYTF	TGTGCCAGCAGCTTAAGTGGGACTTATGGCTACACCTTC
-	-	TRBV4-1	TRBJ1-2	CASSQAPGSQGLERDGYTF	TGCGCCAGCAGCCAAGCCCCGGGGTCTCAAGGGTTAGAAAGAGATGGCTACACCTTC
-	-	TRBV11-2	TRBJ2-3	CASSLGATYTPQYF	TGTGCCAGCAGCTTAGGCGCTACGTATACGCCGCAGTATTTT
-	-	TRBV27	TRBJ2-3	CASSQGRLRSTDTQYF	TGTGCCAGCAGTCAGGGACGGCTCCGCAGCACAGATACGCAGTATTTT
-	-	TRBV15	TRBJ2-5	CATSRDKASQETQYF	TGTGCCACCAGCAGAGATAAGGCCTCCCAAGAGACCCAGTACTTC
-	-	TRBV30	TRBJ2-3	CAWSVAYSTDTQYF	TGTGCCTGGAGTGTGGCGTATAGCACAGATACGCAGTATTTT
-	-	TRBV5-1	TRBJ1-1	CASSFLTSMNTEAFF	TGCGCCAGCAGCTTCCTTACGTCTATGAACACTGAAGCTTTCTTT
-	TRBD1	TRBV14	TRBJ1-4	CASSTGTEVEKLFF	TGTGCCAGCAGTACCGGGACAGAAGTTGAAAAACTGTTTTTT
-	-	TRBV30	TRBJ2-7	CAWTNSPSYEQYF	TGTGCCTGGACAAACTCCCCCTCCTACGAGCAGTACTTC
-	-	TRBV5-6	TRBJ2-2	CASSLYRADTGELFF	TGTGCCAGCAGCTTATATCGGGCAGATACCGGGGAGCTGTTTTTT
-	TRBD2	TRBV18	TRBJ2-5	CASSPGEGTRETQYF	TGTGCCAGCTCACCAGGGGAGGGAACGAGGGAGACCCAGTACTTC
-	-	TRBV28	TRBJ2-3	CASSSGGTDTQYF	TGTGCCAGCAGTTCTGGGGGCACAGATACGCAGTATTTT
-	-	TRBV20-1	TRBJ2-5	CSASGQETQYF	TGCAGTGCTAGCGGGCAAGAGACCCAGTACTTC
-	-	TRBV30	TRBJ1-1	CACLGNTEAFF	TGTGCCTGTCTGGGGAACACTGAAGCTTTCTTT
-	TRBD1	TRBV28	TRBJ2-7	CASSLLDRGHEQYF	TGTGCCAGCAGTTTATTGGACAGGGGACACGAGCAGTACTTC
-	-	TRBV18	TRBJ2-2	CASPASGAAGTGELFF	TGTGCCAGCCCTGCGTCGGGGGCCGCGGGCACCGGGGAGCTGTTTTTT
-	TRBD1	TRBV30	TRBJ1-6	CAWSVEGAGSPLHF	TGTGCCTGGAGTGTAGAGGGGGCCGGTTCACCCCTCCACTTT
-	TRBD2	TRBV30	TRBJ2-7	CAWSAGLAGPAVHF	TGTGCCTGGAGTGCTGGACTAGCGGGGCCCGCAGTCCACTTC
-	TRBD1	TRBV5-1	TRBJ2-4	CASSLTDRKIDIQYF	TGCGCCAGCAGCTTGACGGACAGGAAAATAGACATTCAGTACTTC
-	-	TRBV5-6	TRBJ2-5	CASSYQETQYF	TGTGCCAGCAGCTACCAAGAGACCCAGTACTTC
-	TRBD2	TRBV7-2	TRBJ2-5	CASSRSGRGETQYF	TGTGCCAGCAGCCGATCAGGGAGGGGAGAGACCCAGTACTTC
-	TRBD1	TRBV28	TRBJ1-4	CASSLRTGNNEKLFF	TGTGCCAGCAGTTTACGGACAGGAAATAATGAAAAACTGTTTTTT
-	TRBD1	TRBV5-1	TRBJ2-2	CASSLSQGANTGELFF	TGCGCCAGCAGCTTGTCACAGGGGGCGAACACCGGGGAGCTGTTTTTT
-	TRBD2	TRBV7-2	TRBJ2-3	CASSLGGTSGLTDTQYF	TGTGCCAGCAGCTTAGGGGGGACTAGCGGGCTCACAGATACGCAGTATTTT
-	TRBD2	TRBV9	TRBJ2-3	CASSVWSISGSLDTQYF	TGTGCCAGCAGCGTATGGAGTATTAGCGGGAGTTTAGATACGCAGTATTTT
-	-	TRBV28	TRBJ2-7	CASHRAGDPLGYEQYF	TGTGCCAGCCATAGGGCAGGGGATCCTCTGGGCTACGAGCAGTACTTC
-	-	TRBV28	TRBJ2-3	CASSHNSLGITDTQYF	TGTGCCAGCAGCCACAACTCCCTGGGGATCACAGATACGCAGTATTTT
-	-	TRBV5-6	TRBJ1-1	CASSLAGRGEAFF	TGTGCCAGCAGCTTGGCCGGAAGAGGGGAAGCTTTCTTT
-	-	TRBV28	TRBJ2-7	CASSLQAYEQYF	TGTGCCAGCAGCCTGCAGGCCTACGAGCAGTACTTC
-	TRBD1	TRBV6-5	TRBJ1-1	CASSYGQGAKAFF	TGTGCCAGCAGTTACGGACAGGGGGCGAAGGCTTTCTTT
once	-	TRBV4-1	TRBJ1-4	CASSQAPPGWLFF	TGCGCCAGCAGCCAAGCCCCACCGGGTTGGCTGTTTTTT
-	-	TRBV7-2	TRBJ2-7	CASSSRDGYEQYF	TGTGCCAGCAGCTCTAGGGACGGATACGAGCAGTACTTC
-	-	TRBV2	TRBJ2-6	CASSGDSSGANVLTF	TGTGCCAGCAGTGGCGACTCTTCTGGGGCCAACGTCCTGACTTTC
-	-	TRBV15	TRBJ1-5	CATSRAGTDQPQHF	TGTGCCACCAGCAGAGCAGGGACCGACCAGCCCCAGCATTTT